A selection of T cell receptor beta chains follows, all from one sample in a study of TIL therapy for anti-PD-1-resistant metastatic lung cancer. The repertoire was sequenced with immunoSEQ multiplex PCR; TCRdb's copy has only in-frame clones and lacks some. There are 40,000 to 60,000 clones in the sample; roughly 85% occur only once, and 4% to 5.5% lies in the top ten. Specimen: blood, collected at baseline. These receptors all come from a woman aged 25-85 years with non-small cell lung cancer. Both conserved end residues are trimmed from each CDR3. A D gene is named only where the DNA matches it firmly.

v_call d_call cdr3_length cdr3_aa
TRBV12-5 NA 15 ASGLNPGLSSYNEQF
TRBV5-6 TRBD1 11 ASSLRQGYLAF
TRBV2 TRBD1 13 ASSESTGGYTEAF
TRBV6-5 NA 13 ASSYSGQPPYGYT
TRBV18 NA 12 ASSPEYRDSPLH
TRBV27 TRBD2 12 ASFGTSGYNEQF
TRBV7-2 TRBD1 13 ASSYLDRLNYGYT
TRBV28 NA 13 ASSLFPGASGELF
TRBV15 NA 12 ATSRQGPADTQY
TRBV6-5 TRBD2 14 ASSYSGAGATDTQY
TRBV6-5 NA 12 AIPLGQKGYGYT
TRBV5-6 NA 9 ASNWGNEQF
TRBV30 TRBD1 12 AWSDPRGHQPQH
TRBV11-1 TRBD1 12 ASSFGQGTYEQY
TRBV7-8 NA 13 ASSPSTGTGNTIY
TRBV5-6 NA 13 ASSLGAGLHYGYT
TRBV11-2 TRBD2 13 ASSFSGGVRYEQY